One and the same sample provided the 19 T cell receptor beta chains below, sequenced in a study of T cells in localized non-small cell lung cancer (dated by TCRdb to the early 2020s). Preparation of the library involved the immunoSEQ multiplex PCR assay. TCRdb obtained this table from immuneACCESS and retained in-frame rearrangements with V and J assigned. These tables miss some clones; where compared with another copy, unresolved V genes account for less than half of the shortfall, and the remainder is unexplained. For this sample there are some 11,000 clones; about 73% appear just once. The ten largest clones represent roughly 33% of the sample. This sample comprised peripheral blood, obtained before any cancer treatment. These TCRs come from a male donor older than 55 with stage I lung adenocarcinoma.

The chain joins TRBV7-3 to TRBJ2-1, with D possibly matching TRBD2 (5 bases). Germline CDR1 reads SGHTA; CDR2 reads FQGTGA. The CDR3 is 13 residues long. Trimming cost V 5 bases and J 7 bases, with 12 bases left between them. The CDR3 here is CASSTTPGNEQFF. The CDR3 bases are TGTGCCAGCAGCACTACCCCGGGGAATGAGCAGTTCTTC.

The V call is TRBV9, the J call TRBJ1-1; TRBD1 agrees at 7 bases. Germline loops: CDR1 SGDLS, CDR2 YYNGEE. V lost 0 bases to trimming and J lost 4 bases; unmatched junction nucleotides: 6. This CDR3 comprises 15 residues. CDR3 coding DNA: TGTGCCAGCAGCGTAGCGCGGGCAGGGGGCACTGAAGCTTTCTTT. Its protein product is CASSVARAGGTEAFF.

The rearrangement joins TRBV7-2 to TRBJ1-1; TRBD1 agrees at 7 bases. The CDR3 sequence is 15 residues long. V lost 3 bases, J lost 1 base, and 5 bases stayed unmatched. The V gene's germline CDR1 is SGHTA and CDR2 FQGNSA. The CDR3 here is CASSFRGGPNTEAFF. The CDR3 DNA reads TGTGCCAGCAGCTTTAGAGGGGGCCCGAACACTGAAGCTTTCTTT. Using reference TRBV7-2 and TRBJ1-1 for the parts outside the CDR3, the full variable domain is GAGVSQSPSNKVTEKGKDVELRCDPISGHTALYWYRQSLGQGLEFLIYFQGNSAPDKSGLPSDRFSAERTGGSVSTLTIQRTQQEDSAVYLCASSFRGGPNTEAFFGQGTRLTVV.

The chain joins TRBV6-7 to TRBJ2-7; D uncertain. TRBV6-7 is assigned to the ORF class and has an uncertain function. V lost 6 bases to trimming and J lost 7 bases, with 4 bases between them. This CDR3 is built from 9 residues. CDR3 protein: CASSKEQYF. The CDR3 bases are TGTGCCAGCAGCAAGGAGCAGTACTTC.

The chain couples TRBV18 to TRBJ1-4; D unresolved. There are 13 residues in the CDR3. CDR1 and CDR2 (germline): KGHSH, LQKENI. Trimming stripped 5 bases from V and 8 bases from J, with 12 bases between. The CDR3 DNA sequence: TGTGCCAGCTCAGAACAGTCGGGGGAAAAACTGTTTTTT. It yields the protein CASSEQSGEKLFF.

DNA of the CDR3: TGTGCCAGCAGTTCCAGGGGCAGCAATCAGCCCCAGCATTTT. Amino acid sequence: CASSSRGSNQPQHF. This chain connects TRBV27 to TRBJ1-5; a possible D gene is TRBD1 (6 bases). The germline gives CDR1 MNHEY, CDR2 SMNVEV (reference sequence). Trimming stripped 4 bases from V and 1 base from J, with 8 bases between. The CDR3 sequence is 14 residues long.

The chain couples TRBV7-9 to TRBJ2-3; tentatively, D is TRBD1 or TRBD2 (5 bases each). V shed 7 bases and J shed 2 bases, with 19 bases lying between them. CDR3 length: 16 residues. Germline V lookup: CDR1 SEHNR, CDR2 FQNEAQ (reference sequence). The DNA for the CDR3 is TGTGCCAGCAATTATAGGGGTAAGAGGGACACAGATACGCAGTATTTT. It encodes CASNYRGKRDTDTQYF.

This chain connects TRBV6-5 to TRBJ1-5, with 8 bases aligning to TRBD1. The trim removed 5 bases at V and 7 bases at J, leaving 7 bases unmatched. Per the germline V gene, CDR1 is MNHEY and CDR2 is SVGAGI. The CDR3 sequence is 14 residues long. The CDR3 protein is CASSRDRGGQPQHF. As DNA, the CDR3 is TGTGCCAGCAGTCGAGACAGGGGAGGCCAGCCCCAGCATTTT.

Within the sample, this clone is medium-sized. DNA for the CDR3: TGCGCCAGCAGCCAAGCAAGACGTGGCTCTGGAAACACCATATATTTT. Translating gives CASSQARRGSGNTIYF. V and J are TRBV4-3 and TRBJ1-3; D call uncertain. Deletions cut 1 base from V and 0 bases from J, with 10 bases between. The CDR3 totals 16 residues. Per germline, CDR1 LGHNA and CDR2 YSLEER.

The V gene is TRBV5-4, the J gene TRBJ2-5; D is uncertain. This CDR3 region has 13 residues. Trimming stripped 3 bases from V and 3 bases from J, with 9 bases between. Germline V CDR1 and CDR2: SGHNT, YYREEE (reference sequence). The CDR3 protein is CASSWSREETQYF. CDR3 bases: TGTGCCAGCAGCTGGAGTCGAGAAGAGACCCAGTACTTC.

The genes are TRBV2 and TRBJ2-5; D possibly matches TRBD1 or TRBD2 (5 bases each). CDR1 SNHLY and CDR2 FYNNEI come from the germline V gene. There are 13 residues in the CDR3. V was pared by 7 bases and J by 1 base, with 10 bases between. DNA for the CDR3: TGTGCCAGCACGCCGGGGACCCAAGAGACCCAGTACTTC. Translating it yields CASTPGTQETQYF.

The DNA for the CDR3 is TGTGCCAGCAGCGTAGTCGACACTTTGGCTGGGGCCAACGTCCTGACTTTC. This encodes CASSVVDTLAGANVLTF. V usage is TRBV9 and J usage is TRBJ2-6; D gene ambiguous. The CDR3 is made up of 17 amino acids. Germline V gene lookup returns CDR1 SGDLS and CDR2 YYNGEE. The V end lost 0 bases, the J end lost 2 bases, and 12 bases lay between the germline ends.

The chain is built from TRBV13 and TRBJ2-1, with 8 nucleotides matching TRBD2. Looked up from germline, CDR1 is PRHDT and CDR2 is FYEKMQ (reference sequence). This CDR3 contains 17 residues. The trim removed 2 bases at V and 7 bases at J, leaving 13 bases unmatched. The CDR3 DNA sequence: TGTGCCAGCAGCTTACTTTCGACCGGGGGGGCCAGGAATGAGCAGTTCTTC. Amino acid sequence: CASSLLSTGGARNEQFF.

The chain has TRBV5-4 and TRBJ1-1; 8 nucleotides line up with TRBD1. Per germline, CDR1 SGHNT and CDR2 YYREEE (reference sequence). The CDR3 contains 15 residues. Germline trimming cut 3 bases from V and 2 bases from J; bases unmatched to any gene: 6. CDR3: CASSSKGQANTEAFF. The DNA for the CDR3 is TGTGCCAGCAGCTCCAAGGGACAGGCTAACACTGAAGCTTTCTTT.

This clone was observed a single time. V and J are TRBV2 and TRBJ1-1; D may be TRBD1 (6 bases). Trimming cost V 6 bases and J 4 bases, with 12 bases left between them. Per the germline V gene, CDR1 is SNHLY and CDR2 is FYNNEI. This CDR3 has 13 amino acids. CDR3 amino acids: CASSQQGSTEAFF. Here the CDR3 DNA reads TGTGCCAGCAGCCAACAGGGTAGCACTGAAGCTTTCTTT.

The chain has TRBV2 and TRBJ2-3; TRBD1 is a possible D gene (6 bases). Germline V gene data show CDR1 as SNHLY and CDR2 as FYNNEI. The CDR3 runs to 14 residues. Trimming stripped 7 bases from V and 11 bases from J, with 22 bases between. The CDR3 nucleotides read TGTGCCAGCACCCTCCTCAGTGGGGGCACGGGGCAGTATTTT. Its translation: CASTLLSGGTGQYF.

The gene calls are TRBV7-2 and TRBJ1-1; D possibly corresponds to TRBD1 (6 bases). The CDR3 loop spans 14 amino acids. Looked up from germline, CDR1 is SGHTA and CDR2 is FQGNSA. V was trimmed by 1 base and J by 4 bases, leaving 10 bases between them. CDR3 residues: CASSLGFRGTEAFF. The CDR3 region has the DNA TGTGCCAGCAGCTTAGGGTTCAGGGGCACTGAAGCTTTCTTT.

This chain links TRBV20-1 with TRBJ2-2, with a possible D match to TRBD1 (5 bases). This CDR3 contains 11 residues. V gave up 6 bases and J gave up 9 bases, with 11 bases separating them. Germline V CDR1 and CDR2: DFQATT, SNEGSKA (reference sequence). This CDR3 reads CSAAGIRELFF. DNA for the CDR3: TGCAGTGCCGCAGGGATCCGGGAGCTGTTTTTT.

The chain links TRBV5-1 to TRBJ2-1; 8 nucleotides line up with TRBD2. Trimming at V came to 3 bases and at J to 9 bases, leaving 8 bases not matched to a gene. The length of the CDR3 is 14 residues. Germline lookup yields CDR1 SGHRS and CDR2 YFSETQ. Here the CDR3 reads CASSSGTSAVEQFF. In nucleotides, the CDR3 is TGCGCCAGCAGCTCCGGGACTAGTGCGGTTGAGCAGTTCTTC.